Following are 11 T cell receptor beta chains from one sample sequenced in a study of CD8 T cells in ankylosing spondylitis. MiXCR, applied by TCRdb to the 5' RACE reads, yields one record per CDR3 protein. Found here are 200,000 to 300,000 distinct CDR3 sequences, more than 9% of them singletons; the top ten hold less than 3%. What was sequenced was blood, either unsorted or a sorted T cell fraction (not recorded which). The receptors derive from a male donor with ankylosing spondylitis or in good health (not recorded which).

V is TRBV10-1 and J is TRBJ2-2; D remains ambiguous. CDR3 size: 14 residues. Germline V CDR1 and CDR2: WNHNN, SYGVQD (reference sequence). Trimming removed 0 bases at V and 3 bases at J, with 5 bases between. In nucleotides, the CDR3 is TGCGCCAGCAGTGAGTCGATGTACACCGGGGAGCTGTTTTTT. Residues: CASSESMYTGELFF.

The sample holds many counts of this clonotype. V usage is TRBV4-1 and J usage is TRBJ2-5; D unclear. This CDR3 has 13 residues. The ends were cut back, 0 bases at V and 3 bases at J, with 5 bases in the middle. Germline V gene lookup returns CDR1 MGHRA and CDR2 YSYEKL. CDR3 loop: CASSQDGEETQYF. The DNA of the CDR3 is TGCGCCAGCAGCCAAGATGGAGAAGAGACCCAGTACTTC.

This clonotype was found many times. The chain uses TRBV20-1 and TRBJ1-4, with a weak D call TRBD1 (5 bases). In germline, CDR1 is DFQATT, CDR2 SNEGSKA (reference sequence). The CDR3 runs 15 residues. V gave up 1 base and J gave up 8 bases, with 17 bases separating them. The CDR3 DNA follows: TGCAGTGCTAGAGCCGGGGGGGACTGGTTGGAAAAACTGTTTTTT. It encodes CSARAGGDWLEKLFF.

This clonotype occurred many times. This chain connects TRBV10-3 to TRBJ1-6; TRBD1 is a possible D gene (5 bases). Germline V gene sequence: CDR1 ENHRY, CDR2 SYGVKD. CDR3 length equals 13 residues. Trimming removed 5 bases at V and 14 bases at J, with 16 bases between. CDR3 residues: CAISNETAPALHF. The CDR3 DNA reads as TGTGCCATCAGTAACGAGACAGCCCCGGCCCTCCACTTT.

This clonotype was counted ten times or more. J is TRBJ1-2 and V is TRBV2; 8 bases fit TRBD1. Germline CDR1 reads SNHLY; CDR2 reads FYNNEI. The CDR3 totals 14 residues. The V and J ends lost 8 bases and 2 bases, in that order; junction bases with no gene match: 7. This CDR3 reads CASVKRDRNYGYTF. In DNA, the CDR3 is TGTGCCAGCGTAAAAAGGGACAGGAACTATGGCTACACCTTC.

This clonotype was counted ten times or more. J is TRBJ2-7 and V is TRBV2; unclear D gene. Germline V gene sequence: CDR1 SNHLY, CDR2 FYNNEI. This CDR3 has 13 amino acids. Trimming cost V 9 bases and J 3 bases, with 15 bases left between them. DNA of the CDR3: TGTGCCAGACAAAAAGAGGCGAGCTACGAGCAGTACTTC. Residues: CARQKEASYEQYF.

There are many counts of this clonotype. V is TRBV6-2 or TRBV6-3 and J is TRBJ2-1, with D perhaps assigned TRBD1 or TRBD2 (5 bases each). Per germline, CDR1 MNHEY and CDR2 SVGEGT. The V end lost 6 bases, the J end lost 3 bases, and 12 bases lay between the germline ends. CDR3 size: 14 residues. CDR3 sequence reads: CASSSGAGYNEQFF. The CDR3 DNA reads TGTGCCAGCAGCTCCGGGGCCGGCTACAATGAGCAGTTCTTC.

The sample holds many counts of this clonotype. The genes are TRBV12-3 or TRBV12-4 and TRBJ1-2, with a tentative D call TRBD1 (5 bases). Trimming shortened V by 0 bases and J by 3 bases, and 8 bases separated the two germline ends. The CDR3 totals 14 residues. The CDR3 loop reads CASSLAGEDYGYTF. The CDR3 bases are TGTGCCAGCAGTTTAGCAGGGGAAGACTATGGCTACACCTTC.

This clonotype was recorded a few times. The chain recombines TRBV7-9 with TRBJ2-7; TRBD2 matches 11 bases. V was clipped by 5 bases and J by 4 bases; unmatched bases: 10. CDR3 length: 16 residues. Germline CDR1 and CDR2: SEHNR and FQNEAQ (reference sequence). Here the CDR3 DNA reads TGTGCCAGCAGCCCCCTTAGCGGGAGGGTATTTTACGAGCAGTACTTC. It yields the protein CASSPLSGRVFYEQYF. The variable domain in full, completed from reference TRBV7-9 and TRBJ2-7, reads DTGVSQNPRHKITKRGQNVTFRCDPISEHNRLYWYRQTLGQGPEFLTYFQNEAQLEKSRLLSDRFSAERPKGSFSTLEIQRTEQGDSAMYLCASSPLSGRVFYEQYFGPGTRLTVT.

This clonotype was seen at least ten times. V gene TRBV10-3 combines with J gene TRBJ1-2; D not resolved. The CDR3 is made up of 15 amino acids. Trimming cost V 3 bases and J 0 bases, with 11 bases left between them. Germline V gene lookup returns CDR1 ENHRY and CDR2 SYGVKD. The CDR3 nucleotides read TGTGCCATCAGTGAATCATACAGTACTAACTATGGCTACACCTTC. Its protein product is CAISESYSTNYGYTF.

The DNA for the CDR3 is TGCAGTGCTAGAGATATAGTACTGGGGAAGGGGGGAAATCATTCACCCCTCCACTTT. Translation gives CSARDIVLGKGGNHSPLHF. The rearrangement uses TRBV20-1 and TRBJ1-6; weak D call: TRBD1 (6 bases). V dropped 0 bases and J dropped 8 bases, with 26 bases sitting between them. This CDR3 has 19 residues. The germline V gene has CDR1 DFQATT and CDR2 SNEGSKA (reference sequence).